These 21 T cell receptor beta chains came from one sample sequenced in a study of blood T cell repertoires in COVID-19. TCRdb's table, derived via immunoSEQ multiplex PCR, lists solely in-frame clones and lacks some. This sample yields 200,000 to 250,000 clones, of which 86% are seen a single time; 10% belongs to the top ten. The sample was peripheral blood. Receptors originate from a woman in her 50s with COVID-19, enrolled during active disease.

The chain links TRBV7-2 to TRBJ2-1, with TRBD2 matching over 7 bases. V shed 4 bases and J 10 bases; nucleotides not matched to a gene: 7. The germline CDR1 and CDR2 sequences are SGHTA and FQGNSA. The CDR3 has 13 amino acids. CDR3 protein: CASSSGLVVEQFF. The DNA for the CDR3 is TGTGCCAGCAGCTCCGGACTAGTTGTAGAGCAGTTCTTC.

This clone was seen a handful of times. This chain joins TRBV19 and TRBJ2-5; no definite D call. CDR3 length: 12 amino acids. Per the germline V gene, CDR1 is LNHDA and CDR2 is SQIVND (reference sequence). Trimming shortened V by 5 bases and J by 5 bases, and 9 bases separated the two germline ends. CDR3 loop: CASSSIGETQYF. For the CDR3, the DNA is TGTGCCAGTAGTTCTATCGGGGAGACCCAGTACTTC.

The chain recombines TRBV5-1 with TRBJ2-3; D perhaps matches TRBD2 (5 bases). Trimming left V 4 bases short and J 1 base short, with 7 bases between. The CDR3 spans 13 residues. Germline V lookup: CDR1 SGHRS, CDR2 YFSETQ. CDR3 in amino acids: CASSPGGTDTQYF. As DNA, the CDR3 is TGCGCCAGCAGCCCCGGGGGCACAGATACGCAGTATTTT.

The CDR3, as DNA: TGTGCCAGCACTCGTGAGGGCTTCTATGGCTACACCTTC. Its translation: CASTREGFYGYTF. The gene calls are TRBV5-5 and TRBJ1-2; D gene unclear. V lost 6 bases, J lost 4 bases, and 13 bases lay in between. This CDR3 contains 13 residues. The V gene's germline CDR1 is SGHKS and CDR2 YYEKEE (reference sequence).

This rearrangement joins TRBV24-1 to TRBJ1-2; D not certain. Trimming removed 1 base at V and 4 bases at J, with 15 bases between. Germline loops: CDR1 KGHDR, CDR2 SFDVKD. CDR3 length: 16 amino acids. DNA for the CDR3: TGTGCCACCAGTGATTTAGGGAGGGCGGGAATCTATGGCTACACCTTC. Translated: CATSDLGRAGIYGYTF.

The chain combines TRBV5-4 with TRBJ2-1; 12 bases line up with TRBD2. This CDR3 comprises 15 residues. V trimming: 6 bases; J trimming: 8 bases; junction bases outside the gene matches: 9. CDR1 and CDR2 from the germline V gene are SGHNT and YYREEE (reference sequence). The CDR3 DNA sequence: TGTGCCAGCACGCTAGCGGGGGGGCCGATCGATGAGCAGTTCTTC. Translated: CASTLAGGPIDEQFF.

This clone occurred once. The chain combines TRBV28 with TRBJ1-4, with 9 positions matching TRBD1. The CDR3 spans 14 residues. The germline CDR1 and CDR2 sequences are MDHEN and SYDVKM. V shed 5 bases, J shed 10 bases, and the junction held 8 bases outside the gene matches. CDR3 DNA: TGTGCCAGCAGTCCGGGACAGGGAACGGTAAAACTGTTTTTT. Translation gives CASSPGQGTVKLFF.

The rearrangement joins TRBV2 to TRBJ1-1; 8 bases agree with TRBD1. Unmatched junction bases numbered 4, after V lost 3 bases and J lost 4 bases. The CDR3 is made up of 14 amino acids. The germline CDR1 and CDR2 sequences are SNHLY and FYNNEI. CDR3 sequence reads: CASSDQGAFTEAFF. The DNA for the CDR3 is TGTGCCAGCAGTGATCAGGGGGCATTCACTGAAGCTTTCTTT.

This chain connects TRBV6-1 to TRBJ1-5; D is uncertain. The V gene lost 2 bases and the J gene lost 0 bases, with 8 bases spanning the gap. The CDR3 consists of 15 residues. The V gene's germline CDR1 is MNHNS and CDR2 SASEGT. The CDR3 bases are TGTGCCAGCAGTGAACAGGTTTATAGCAATCAGCCCCAGCATTTT. It translates to CASSEQVYSNQPQHF.

In DNA form, the CDR3 reads TGTGCCAGCAGTTACACAGGGTATAGCTCTGGAAACACCATATATTTT. The encoded protein is CASSYTGYSSGNTIYF. This chain links TRBV6-5 with TRBJ1-3, with D tentatively TRBD1 (6 bases). Germline assignment: CDR1 MNHEY and CDR2 SVGAGI. This CDR3 spans 16 amino acids. The ends were cut back, 2 bases at V and 0 bases at J, with 11 bases in the middle.

The V and J genes are TRBV6-4 and TRBJ2-3, with 9 bases identical to TRBD2. V shed 0 bases, J shed 4 bases, and the junction held 2 bases outside the gene matches. The CDR3 has 15 amino acids. Germline assignment: CDR1 MRHNA and CDR2 SNTAGT. The CDR3 region has the DNA TGTGCCAGCAGTGACTCGAGACTAGCGGCAGATACGCAGTATTTT. Translation: CASSDSRLAADTQYF.

The chain joins TRBV24-1 to TRBJ2-7; possibly TRBD1 for D (5 bases). V was cut by 9 bases and J by 3 bases, with 14 bases left in between. Looked up from germline, CDR1 is KGHDR and CDR2 is SFDVKD. The CDR3 contains 13 residues. The chain's CDR3 is CATQGAFYYEQYF. The CDR3 DNA is TGTGCCACCCAGGGTGCGTTTTACTACGAGCAGTACTTC.

This chain joins TRBV18 and TRBJ2-7, with D possibly being TRBD1 (6 bases). The V and J ends lost 6 bases and 3 bases respectively, with 15 bases between them. The CDR3 covers 14 residues. The V gene's germline CDR1 is KGHSH and CDR2 LQKENI. The chain's CDR3 is CASSQTGPVYEQYF. DNA of the CDR3: TGTGCCAGCTCTCAGACAGGACCAGTCTACGAGCAGTACTTC.

The chain combines TRBV7-2 with TRBJ1-6, with D maybe TRBD1 (6 bases). Trimming pared 1 base from V and 4 bases from J, leaving 14 bases between. This CDR3 contains 17 residues. CDR1 and CDR2 from the germline V gene are SGHTA and FQGNSA. The CDR3 coding sequence is TGTGCCAGCAGCTTAGAATTGCTGGACAGTTATAATTCACCCCTCCACTTT. Amino acids: CASSLELLDSYNSPLHF.

The chain has TRBV9 and TRBJ1-6, with D hard to call. The CDR3 has 15 residues. Between the trimmed V and J ends, which lost 2 bases and 4 bases, there was a span of 10 bases. CDR1 is SGDLS, CDR2 YYNGEE, per germline. CDR3 nucleotides: TGTGCCAGCAGCGTCCGGGATTCATATAATTCACCCCTCCACTTT. Translating it yields CASSVRDSYNSPLHF.

This chain joins TRBV4-2 and TRBJ2-3, with 9 bases lining up with TRBD2. CDR1 is LGHNA and CDR2 is YNFKEQ in the germline V gene. After removal of 3 bases from V and 0 bases from J, the junction contained 7 bases not matched to a gene. The CDR3 totals 17 residues. The CDR3 is CASSQRKLAGSTDTQYF. The CDR3, as DNA: TGTGCCAGCAGCCAGAGGAAGCTAGCGGGGAGCACAGATACGCAGTATTTT.

To note about this clone: The sample holds other DNA sequences that translate to the same CDR3. The chain combines TRBV3-1 (or the pseudogene TRBV3-2) with TRBJ1-1, with D unclear. This CDR3 has 13 amino acids. The V gene lost 1 base and the J gene lost 3 bases, with 6 bases spanning the gap. Germline V CDR1 and CDR2: LGHDT, YNNKEL (reference sequence). The CDR3 bases are TGTGCCAGCAGCCAAGGAGGAGACACTGAAGCTTTCTTT. It encodes CASSQGGDTEAFF.

The rearrangement links TRBV7-6 to TRBJ2-1; 9 bases map to TRBD1. Germline CDR1 reads SGHVS; CDR2 reads FNYEAQ. After removal of 3 bases from V and 3 bases from J, the junction contained 9 bases not matched to a gene. This CDR3 is 17 amino acids long. CDR3 region: CASSFRTGQGYYNEQFF. In DNA form, the CDR3 reads TGTGCCAGCAGCTTCAGGACGGGACAGGGATACTACAATGAGCAGTTCTTC.

This chain joins TRBV11-3 and TRBJ2-3, with TRBD1 as a possible D gene (6 bases). Per the germline V gene, CDR1 is SGHNT and CDR2 is YENEEA. The CDR3 contains 15 residues. The ends were cut back, 3 bases at V and 6 bases at J, with 16 bases in the middle. CDR3 region: CASSLGQGKTDTQYF. CDR3 DNA: TGTGCCAGCAGCTTGGGCCAGGGGAAGACGGATACGCAGTATTTT.

This clone has only a few counts. The chain uses TRBV4-3 and TRBJ2-2; no reliable D call. The CDR3 covers 14 residues. Trimming pared 3 bases from V and 1 base from J, leaving 6 bases between. From germline, CDR1 is LGHNA and CDR2 YSLEER. The CDR3 sequence: CASSHILNTGELFF. CDR3 nucleotide sequence: TGCGCCAGCAGCCATATCCTGAACACCGGGGAGCTGTTTTTT.

This clone was seen just once. The V call is TRBV29-1, the J call TRBJ2-1, with a tentative D call TRBD2 (7 bases). This CDR3 has 14 residues. The germline V and J ends were trimmed by 5 bases and 9 bases, with 20 bases remaining between them. The V gene's germline CDR1 is SQVTM and CDR2 ANQGSEA. The DNA of the CDR3 is TGCAGCGTTCCCAGAGGTGGGGGGGCGGTTGAGCAGTTCTTC. This gives the protein CSVPRGGGAVEQFF.